The 32 T cell receptor beta chains below were found in one sample sequenced in a study of blood T cells in healthy people across ages. A second PCR of about 7 to 11 cycles used a sample-barcoded 5' primer and a J-beta primer mix. TCRdb called the 5' RACE reads again in MiXCR, with one record for every CDR3 protein. This table holds 800,000 to 950,000 distinct CDR3 sequences, about 29% found once. The sample was also reused in another study, on T cells of mothers and their children.

The sequenced sample was blood. The receptors derive from a middle-aged woman in good health.

This clonotype has at least ten counts. J is TRBJ2-5 and V is TRBV5-1; D is tentatively TRBD1 or TRBD2 (5 bases each). The CDR3 totals 15 residues. CDR1 and CDR2 (germline): SGHRS, YFSETQ. V was clipped by 3 bases and J by 4 bases, with 16 bases between them. In DNA form, the CDR3 reads TGCGCCAGCAGCTCGGGACGAGGAGGTCGAGAGACCCAGTACTTC. As protein: CASSSGRGGRETQYF.

Many counts were recorded for this clonotype. V gene TRBV9 combines with J gene TRBJ2-1, with a weak D call TRBD2 (5 bases). The CDR3 is 18 amino acids. Germline V gene data show CDR1 as SGDLS and CDR2 as YYNGEE. The V end lost 0 bases, the J end lost 2 bases, and 18 bases lay between the germline ends. CDR3 sequence (DNA): TGTGCCAGCAGCGTAGCGGGGTTGCAGGCCCCGGCCTACAATGAGCAGTTCTTC. Translated, it gives CASSVAGLQAPAYNEQFF.

This clonotype was picked up a small number of times. V is TRBV28 and J is TRBJ2-7, with D hard to call. The germline V and J ends were trimmed by 5 bases and 3 bases, with 26 bases remaining between them. Germline CDR1 and CDR2: MDHEN and SYDVKM. The CDR3 length is 18 residues. The CDR3 nucleotides are TGTGCCAGCAGTCGTCACCCATCGGGCATGCTGGCGGACTACGAGCAGTACTTC. It codes for CASSRHPSGMLADYEQYF.

This clonotype was seen only a few times. The CDR3, as DNA: TGTGCCAGCGGGACTAGCGGTGCAGAGACCCAGTACTTC. It specifies CASGTSGAETQYF. The V and J genes are TRBV2 and TRBJ2-5, with 11 bases aligning to TRBD2. Germline V gives CDR1 SNHLY, CDR2 FYNNEI. The length of the CDR3 is 13 residues. The ends lost 8 bases at V and 4 bases at J; junction bases unmatched: 3.

This clonotype was counted many times. V is TRBV6-2 or TRBV6-3 and J is TRBJ2-7, with D maybe TRBD2 (5 bases). CDR3 length: 12 amino acids. CDR1 is MNHEY and CDR2 is SVGEGT in the germline V gene. The V gene lost 8 bases and the J gene lost 3 bases, with 11 bases spanning the gap. CDR3 bases: TGTGCCAGCGGAGTAGGAGGCTACGAGCAGTACTTC. It translates to CASGVGGYEQYF.

In this sample, this clonotype turned up many times. The CDR3 loop is CASSLDILVDEQYF. The CDR3 DNA reads as TGCGCCAGCAGCTTGGATATCCTGGTAGACGAGCAGTACTTC. J is TRBJ2-7 and V is TRBV5-1, with no clear D. The CDR3 extends over 14 amino acids. CDR1 and CDR2 from the germline V gene are SGHRS and YFSETQ. Trimming stripped 0 bases from V and 5 bases from J, with 12 bases between.

A note on this clonotype: This clone may be a read error of a much larger clone one base away. This chain joins TRBV28 and TRBJ2-7; 7 positions agree with TRBD2. The CDR3 is 15 residues long. Germline CDR1 is MDHEN and CDR2 is SYDVKM. V lost 0 bases and J lost 7; bases outside the gene matches: 9. This CDR3 is CASSLWGGGGKEQYF. CDR3 bases: TGTGCCAGCAGTTTATGGGGGGGGGGAGGTAAAGAGCAGTACTTC. The full variable domain, rest sourced from reference TRBV28 and TRBJ2-7, is DVKVTQSSRYLVKRTGEKVFLECVQDMDHENMFWYRQDPGLGLRLIYFSYDVKMKEKGDIPEGYSVSREKKERFSLILESASTNQTSMYLCASSLWGGGGKEQYFGPGTRLTVT.

Only a few counts were recorded for this clonotype. The V call is TRBV3-1, the J call TRBJ2-3, with a weak D call TRBD2 (6 bases). The germline V gene has CDR1 LGHDT and CDR2 YNNKEL (reference sequence). Trimming cost V 1 base and J 2 bases, with 19 bases left between them. The CDR3 totals 18 residues. The CDR3 is CASSQGRGIKGITDTQYF. CDR3 in DNA: TGTGCCAGCAGCCAAGGTCGCGGGATCAAAGGGATCACAGATACGCAGTATTTT.

The gene calls are TRBV21-1 and TRBJ2-7; the DNA was not compared with TRBD2, the D call given in the table. TRBV21-1 counts as a pseudogene. CDR3 length: 14 amino acids. In DNA, the CDR3 is TGTGCCAGCAGCAAGGTCGAGGGTGGGTACGAGCAGTACTTC. It is translated as CASSKVEGGYEQYF.

This clonotype was seen repeatedly, ten times or more. The V call is TRBV7-3, the J call TRBJ2-3, with 11 bases fitting TRBD2. CDR3 length: 16 residues. Trimming cost V 3 bases and J 2 bases; bases outside gene matches: 4. CDR1 is SGHTA, CDR2 FQGTGA, per germline. CDR3 amino acids: CASSLLAGGFTDTQYF. The CDR3 DNA sequence: TGTGCCAGCAGCTTGCTAGCGGGGGGATTCACAGATACGCAGTATTTT.

The table lists this clonotype with a few counts. The V call is TRBV7-2, the J call TRBJ1-1; weak D call: TRBD1 (5 bases). The CDR3 is 14 residues long. Germline V gene lookup returns CDR1 SGHTA and CDR2 FQGNSA. V lost 7 bases, J lost 5 bases, and 17 bases lay in between. The CDR3 DNA follows: TGTGCCAGCACCAATAACTGGGGGGGAACTGAAGCTTTCTTT. Protein: CASTNNWGGTEAFF.

V usage is TRBV28 and J usage is TRBJ2-3, with 10 bases lining up with TRBD2. J gave up 5 bases and V 2 bases, and 4 bases lay outside the gene matches. The CDR3 has 15 residues. Germline values: CDR1 MDHEN, CDR2 SYDVKM. The chain's CDR3 is CASSLVAGGRDTQYF. The CDR3, as DNA: TGTGCCAGCAGTTTAGTAGCGGGGGGTCGAGATACGCAGTATTTT.

The chain joins TRBV12-3 or TRBV12-4 to TRBJ2-3; D is undetermined. With 7 bases removed from V and 4 bases from J, the gap between germline ends came to 24 bases. CDR3 length equals 17 residues. Here the CDR3 DNA reads TGTGCCAGCAACGATCAAGGGAACTACCTTGTCGCAGATACGCAGTATTTT. This gives the protein CASNDQGNYLVADTQYF.

V usage is TRBV20-1 and J usage is TRBJ1-1; the D gene is possibly TRBD1 (5 bases). Trimming stripped 6 bases from V and 5 bases from J, with 19 bases between. In germline, CDR1 is DFQATT, CDR2 SNEGSKA (reference sequence). The CDR3 totals 14 residues. The CDR3 nucleotides are TGCAGTGCCAAAGACCCACGGGGGGATACTGAAGCTTTCTTT. It is translated as CSAKDPRGDTEAFF.

This clonotype came up a few times. The gene calls are TRBV7-2 and TRBJ1-5; D gene unclear. The CDR3 totals 15 residues. V lost 2 bases and J 3 bases, leaving 11 bases between the germline ends. Germline-derived CDR1 and CDR2 are SGHTA and FQGNSA. CDR3 in amino acids: CASSLRDGPNQPQHF. As DNA, the CDR3 is TGTGCCAGCAGCTTAAGAGACGGACCCAATCAGCCCCAGCATTTT.

This clonotype was picked up a small number of times. It may be a read error: a sequence one base away is much more abundant. J is TRBJ2-5 and V is TRBV7-2; unclear D gene. The ends were cut back, 0 bases at V and 4 bases at J, with 12 bases in the middle. The germline gives CDR1 SGHTA, CDR2 FQGNSA. The length of the CDR3 is 15 residues. The CDR3, as DNA: TGTGCCAGCAGCTTAGCGCGGTCTGGAGCAGAGACCCAGTACTTC. Translation: CASSLARSGAETQYF.

The genes are TRBV20-1 and TRBJ2-7; 11 nucleotides match TRBD1. Germline V CDR1 and CDR2: DFQATT, SNEGSKA (reference sequence). This CDR3 has 14 residues. V shed 6 bases, J shed 7 bases, and the junction held 11 bases outside the gene matches. CDR3 nucleotide sequence: TGCAGTGCCGCCGGGACAGGGGGATACAATGAGCAGTACTTC. Its protein product is CSAAGTGGYNEQYF.

The CDR3 region is CASSLLIPGLAVTYEQYF. The CDR3, as DNA: TGTGCCAGCAGTCTACTCATCCCGGGACTAGCGGTGACCTACGAGCAGTACTTC. The chain employs TRBV28 and TRBJ2-7, with 11 bases that match TRBD2. Germline V CDR1 and CDR2: MDHEN, SYDVKM. The V gene end was trimmed by 5 bases and the J gene end by 2 bases; junction bases not matched to a gene: 14. The CDR3 contains 18 residues.

For this clonotype: One junction end disagrees with the germline gene, perhaps due to a read error. This rearrangement joins TRBV7-2 to TRBJ2-5, with TRBD2 as a possible D gene (5 bases). Germline V CDR1 and CDR2: SGHTA, FQGNSA. This CDR3 has 13 amino acids. CDR3 in DNA: TGTGCCAGCATGTCGTGCGGGCAAGAGACCCAATACTTC. This gives the protein CASMSCGQETQYF.

Only a few counts were recorded for this clonotype. The rearrangement links TRBV12-3 or TRBV12-4 to TRBJ2-1, with a weak D call TRBD1 (5 bases). With 6 bases removed from V and 8 bases from J, the gap between germline ends came to 14 bases. The CDR3 loop spans 13 amino acids. The DNA for the CDR3 is TGTGCCAGCAGCTTTACGCAGGGCGATGAGCAGTTCTTC. Protein: CASSFTQGDEQFF.

CDR3 residues: CASSQGLAGVLTGELFF. CDR3 DNA: TGCGCCAGCAGCCAGGGACTAGCGGGGGTCCTCACCGGGGAGCTGTTTTTT. The chain uses TRBV4-1 and TRBJ2-2; 14 bases are shared with TRBD2. The CDR3 runs to 17 residues. The ends lost 3 bases at V and 4 bases at J; junction bases unmatched: 4. Germline-derived CDR1 and CDR2 are MGHRA and YSYEKL.

In this sample, this clonotype turned up many times. The chain uses TRBV27 and TRBJ2-1; TRBD1 or TRBD2 may be the D gene (6 bases each). Trimming removed 2 bases at V and 7 bases at J, with 9 bases between. CDR3 length equals 13 residues. Germline CDR1 is MNHEY and CDR2 is SMNVEV (reference sequence). This CDR3 is CASSLQGRNEQFF. In nucleotides, the CDR3 is TGTGCCAGCAGTTTACAGGGGAGGAATGAGCAGTTCTTC.

This clonotype was picked up many times. The V call is TRBV20-1, the J call TRBJ2-3; 9 bases map to TRBD2. The V gene's germline CDR1 is DFQATT and CDR2 SNEGSKA (reference sequence). Germline trimming cut 5 bases from V and 6 bases from J; bases unmatched to any gene: 6. This CDR3 spans 13 amino acids. The CDR3 DNA is TGCAGTGCTTCCGGGACTAGCTTGGATACGCAGTATTTT. It is translated as CSASGTSLDTQYF.

On this clonotype: With a much larger clone just one base away, this may be a read error. The genes are TRBV7-2 and TRBJ2-3; D gene ambiguous. Germline CDR1 SGHTA, CDR2 FQGNSA. CDR3 length: 14 amino acids. DNA for the CDR3: TGTGCCGGCAGCTCAACTGCAGGTGTGGATACGCAGTATTTT. It is translated as CAGSSTAGVDTQYF.

This clonotype was seen a handful of times. This chain joins TRBV20-1 and TRBJ2-1; 7 nucleotides line up with TRBD1. The V segment lost 3 bases and the J segment 0 bases; nucleotides outside the gene matches: 11. Germline CDR1 is DFQATT and CDR2 is SNEGSKA (reference sequence). CDR3 length: 17 residues. CDR3 sequence: CSARTGLGTASYNEQFF. DNA for the CDR3: TGCAGTGCTAGGACTGGACTGGGGACAGCCTCCTACAATGAGCAGTTCTTC.

Many counts were recorded for this clonotype. The junction differs from germline at one of its ends, possibly a read error. The chain carries TRBV28 and TRBJ2-7, with a possible D match to TRBD1 (6 bases). CDR3 length: 13 amino acids. The germline CDR1 and CDR2 sequences are MDHEN and SYDVKM. CDR3 DNA sequence: TGTGCCAGCAGGACAAGGGGGTTGTACGGGCAGTACTTC. Its translation is CASRTRGLYGQYF. Variable domain in full (rest from reference TRBV28 and TRBJ2-7): DVKVTQSSRYLVKRTGEKVFLECVQDMDHENMFWYRQDPGLGLRLIYFSYDVKMKEKGDIPEGYSVSREKKERFSLILESASTNQTSMYLCASRTRGLYGQYFGPGTRLTVT.

The V and J genes are TRBV5-6 and TRBJ2-5; 7 bases are a match to TRBD1. Germline-derived CDR1 and CDR2 are SGHDT and YYEEEE. The ends lost 0 bases at V and 0 bases at J; junction bases unmatched: 8. The CDR3 runs to 17 residues. In DNA, the CDR3 is TGTGCCAGCAGCTTGGGGACAGGCACTAGATACCAAGAGACCCAGTACTTC. Translation gives CASSLGTGTRYQETQYF. Variable domain in full (rest from reference TRBV5-6 and TRBJ2-5): DAGVTQSPTHLIKTRGQQVTLRCSPKSGHDTVSWYQQALGQGPQFIFQYYEEEERQRGNFPDRFSGHQFPNYSSELNVNALLLGDSALYLCASSLGTGTRYQETQYFGPGTRLLVL.

The V gene is TRBV7-3, the J gene TRBJ1-4; 7 nucleotides match TRBD1. Germline V gene lookup returns CDR1 SGHTA and CDR2 FQGTGA. The CDR3 is 15 amino acids. V dropped 5 bases and J dropped 4; count of bases not matched to a gene: 7. The DNA of the CDR3 is TGTGCCAGCAGCCTGGGACAGACAGATAATGAAAAACTGTTTTTT. Amino acid sequence: CASSLGQTDNEKLFF.

This clonotype appeared a few times. The chain uses TRBV5-1 and TRBJ2-3, with D perhaps TRBD1 (6 bases). Trimming pared 4 bases from V and 6 bases from J, leaving 21 bases between. CDR1 and CDR2 from the germline V gene are SGHRS and YFSETQ. CDR3 length: 16 amino acids. The CDR3 loop reads CASSGGLPDSGDTQYF. Written as DNA, the CDR3 is TGCGCCAGCAGCGGAGGCCTCCCGGACAGCGGTGATACGCAGTATTTT.

At least ten counts were recorded for this clonotype. The J gene is TRBJ2-5, the V gene TRBV10-3, with a weak D call TRBD1 (6 bases). The V end was cut by 11 bases, the J end by 1 base, with 11 bases between. Looked up from germline, CDR1 is ENHRY and CDR2 is SYGVKD. This CDR3 is 12 amino acids long. The CDR3 loop reads CACGQSQETQYF. The CDR3 DNA reads as TGTGCCTGCGGACAGTCCCAAGAGACCCAGTACTTC.

In its sample, this clonotype was seen many times. The chain is built from TRBV9 and TRBJ2-7, with 11 bases identical to TRBD2. V trimming: 0 bases; J trimming: 1 base; junction bases outside the gene matches: 0. This CDR3 is built from 15 residues. Per germline, CDR1 SGDLS and CDR2 YYNGEE. The CDR3 here is CASSVGLAGSYEQYF. CDR3 DNA: TGTGCCAGCAGCGTAGGACTAGCGGGGTCCTACGAGCAGTACTTC.

This clonotype has just a few counts. V usage is TRBV18 and J usage is TRBJ1-2; no definite D call. Trimming cost V 2 bases and J 6 bases, with 7 bases left between them. Germline values: CDR1 KGHSH, CDR2 LQKENI. The CDR3 has 12 residues. The CDR3: CASSPDGNGYTF. The CDR3 DNA sequence: TGTGCCAGCTCACCAGACGGGAATGGCTACACCTTC.